Listed below are T cell receptor beta chains from one sample, sequenced in a study of T cells in Graves' hyperthyroidism and ophthalmopathy. TCRdb fed the multiplex PCR reads into MiXCR, producing one record per CDR3 protein. This table has fewer than 650,000 distinct CDR3 sequences, about 15% appearing once. The sample consisted of blood. Every receptor here comes from a woman aged 40 to 50 with Graves' hyperthyroidism. Each CDR3 is given with its conserved first and last residue. A D gene is named only where the DNA matches it firmly. The size field is filled for only some rows; it gives once, few, many or a size class.

D gene	V gene	J gene	clone size	CDR3 DNA	CDR3 protein
NA	TRBV20-1	TRBJ1-6	many	TGCAGTGCTACCAGGGTTGATTCACCCCTCCACTTT	CSATRVDSPLHF
NA	TRBV4-1	TRBJ1-1	NA	TGCGCCAGCAGCCAAGATCCTAGGGGCAACACTGAAGCTTTCTTT	CASSQDPRGNTEAFF
TRBD2	TRBV5-5	TRBJ2-1	many	TGTGCCAGCAGCTTGGAACTAGCGGGAGGGCCGTTATTGTTCTTC	CASSLELAGGPLLFF
TRBD2	TRBV27	TRBJ2-1	many	TGTGCCAGCAGTTCGATTGGGACTAGCGGGGGGGGACACAATGAGCAGTTCTTC	CASSSIGTSGGGHNEQFF
TRBD2	TRBV29-1	TRBJ2-7	many	TGCAGCGTCACCTCGGGACTAGCGGGAGGAGATCCCTACGAGCAGTACTTC	CSVTSGLAGGDPYEQYF
NA	TRBV2	TRBJ2-1	many	TGTGCCAGCAGAAAGGACATGTTAAGTGTCGATGAGCAGTTCTTC	CASRKDMLSVDEQFF
NA	TRBV20-1	TRBJ2-3	many	TGCAGTGCTAGGGGTTTCCCCACAGATACGCAGTATTTT	CSARGFPTDTQYF
NA	TRBV10-3	TRBJ1-2	few	TGTGCCATCAGTGGAGCAGGGTTCGGCTACACCTTC	CAISGAGFGYTF
NA	TRBV20-1	TRBJ1-1	few	TGCAGTGCTAGCCGGGGGCTGGGTGCTTTCTTT	CSASRGLGAFF
NA	TRBV28	TRBJ2-1	few	TGTGCCAGCAGTTCGGGGACTCGCACCAATGAGCAGTTCTTC	CASSSGTRTNEQFF
NA	TRBV19	TRBJ2-7	NA	TGTGCCAGTAGTATAGTTGGAGGATACTACGAGCAGTACTTC	CASSIVGGYYEQYF
TRBD2	TRBV24-1	TRBJ2-3	many	TGTGCCACCAGTGATATCGCGGGAGCGCTGGATACGCAGTATTTT	CATSDIAGALDTQYF
TRBD1	TRBV25-1	TRBJ2-1	NA	TGTGCCAGCAGTGAATCAAGGGGGACAGCTGTCTACAATGAGCAGTTCTTC	CASSESRGTAVYNEQFF
NA	TRBV2	TRBJ1-2	many	TGTGCCAGCAGTGGTCACAGAACGTATGGCTACACCTTC	CASSGHRTYGYTF
TRBD1	TRBV20-1	TRBJ2-5	NA	TGCAGTGCTAAAACCGGGACAGCCCAAGAGACCCAGTACTTC	CSAKTGTAQETQYF
TRBD2	TRBV7-9	TRBJ2-7	many	TGTGCCAGCAGCTTTCCCGGGACTAGCGGGAACGAGCAGTACTTC	CASSFPGTSGNEQYF
TRBD1	TRBV28	TRBJ2-7	many	TGTGCCAGCAGTTACGTACAGGGGGCCTACGAGCAGTACTTC	CASSYVQGAYEQYF
NA	TRBV7-8	TRBJ2-1	few	TGTGCCAGCAGCTACAGGGGGGGGCTTGAGCAGTTCTTC	CASSYRGGLEQFF
TRBD1	TRBV6-6	TRBJ1-2	many	TGTGCCAGCAGTTACAACGACCAGGGGGCTGTCGGCTACACCTTC	CASSYNDQGAVGYTF
NA	TRBV18	TRBJ2-3	many	TGTGCCAGCTCACCACCTAGTGAAGATACGCAGTATTTT	CASSPPSEDTQYF
NA	TRBV5-1	TRBJ2-5	NA	TGCGCCAGCAGCTCCATGGACCTCAAAGAGACCCAGTACTTC	CASSSMDLKETQYF
NA	TRBV20-1	TRBJ2-5	NA	TGCAGTGCCCTGGGATCACAAGAGACCCAGTACTTC	CSALGSQETQYF
TRBD1	TRBV11-1	TRBJ1-2	NA	TGTGCCAGCAGCCCTGGACAGGGAGCCGACTATGGCTACACCTTC	CASSPGQGADYGYTF
NA	TRBV3-1	TRBJ1-1	few	TGTACCAGCAGCCCAGCAAGTAACACTGAAGCTTTCTTT	CTSSPASNTEAFF
NA	TRBV10-3	TRBJ1-1	NA	TGTGCCATCAGTGATGATCAGGGCATGAACACTGAAGCTTTCTTT	CAISDDQGMNTEAFF
NA	TRBV18	TRBJ2-3	many	TGTGCCAGCTCAACGTTGAGCACAGATACGCAGTATTTT	CASSTLSTDTQYF
NA	TRBV9	TRBJ1-5	few	TGTGCCAGCAGCGTCGCTCTTAGAGTGGGAGACAGCTCTGGTGGCAATCAGCCCCAGCATTTT	CASSVALRVGDSSGGNQPQHF
TRBD1	TRBV6-5	TRBJ2-2	NA	TGTGCCAGCAGTTACTCAAATCCCGACAGGGGCTCACCCGGGGAGCTGTTTTTT	CASSYSNPDRGSPGELFF
NA	TRBV5-1	TRBJ2-1	few	TGCGCCAGCACTCAGGTTCTCGACAGGAATGAGCAGTTCTTC	CASTQVLDRNEQFF